This T cell receptor beta chain was documented in a study of T-cell memory formation after mild COVID-19. Across the study: Clusters of TCRs were largely donor specific. General study findings and limits: Clones contracting over day 15 to 85 were CD4/CD8 balanced, with later expanders leaning CD4+. Second-wave clones that peaked on day 37 lacked confirmed SARS-CoV-2 specificity.

Barcoded TCR alpha and TCR beta cDNA libraries with UMIs came from 5'RACE using constant-segment primers. Using its own MiXCR run on the 5' RACE reads, TCRdb lists one record per CDR3 protein. The sample lists around 450,000 distinct CDR3 sequences; 15% to 20% were seen once. Only a few counts were recorded for this clonotype. Its antigen is as yet unknown. Germline V gene lookup returns CDR1 SGHRS and CDR2 YFSETQ. This CDR3 is built from 14 residues. The trim removed 3 bases at V and 4 bases at J, leaving 3 bases unmatched. The sequenced material came from PBMCs or a T cell subset sorted from them (not recorded which). The rearrangement links TRBV5-1 to TRBJ1-1, with 10 bases matching TRBD1. This receptor was obtained from an adult woman who had mild COVID-19 (a few samples of this study predate the infection). Cell type and time point are not known. For the CDR3, the DNA is TGCGCCAGCAGCTCCCGACAGGGGGCCACTGAAGCTTTCTTT. Residues: CASSSRQGATEAFF.